What follows are 25 T cell receptor beta chains derived from one specimen sequenced in a study of blood T cells in healthy people across ages. A J-beta primer mix and a sample-barcoded 5' primer were used in a second PCR of roughly 6 to 12 cycles. TCRdb used MiXCR to reprocess the 5' RACE reads, holding one entry per CDR3 protein. The sample lists over 600,000 distinct CDR3 sequences; about 21% were seen once. The sequenced sample was blood. All receptors derive from a man between 70 and 80 years old in good health.

This clonotype appeared many times. CDR3 nucleotide sequence: TGTGCCAGCAGTTTAATAATAGGCGGGGTCAGTTCCTACGAGCAGTACTTC. This translates into CASSLIIGGVSSYEQYF. The genes are TRBV12-3 or TRBV12-4 and TRBJ2-7, with TRBD2 as a possible D gene (6 bases). Trimming removed 2 bases from V and 1 base from J, with 18 bases in between. CDR3 length equals 17 residues.

Points on this clonotype: The CDR3 does not close with the conserved phenylalanine or tryptophan, likely indicating a read error. J is TRBJ2-5 and V is TRBV20-1; D assignment may be TRBD1 or TRBD2 (5 bases each). The CDR3 is 12 residues long. Germline assignment: CDR1 DFQATT and CDR2 SNEGSKA (reference sequence). The V end lost 6 bases, the J end lost 5 bases, and 13 bases lay between the germline ends. In nucleotides, the CDR3 is TGCAGTGCCCAAATGGGACCGGAGACCCAGTACCTC. Translated: CSAQMGPETQYL.

This clonotype was recorded many times. The CDR3 DNA reads as TGCGCCAGCAGCCAAGATTTGGGAGTAACCTCCTACGAGCAGTACTTC. Encoded protein: CASSQDLGVTSYEQYF. The V gene is TRBV4-3, the J gene TRBJ2-7; possibly TRBD2 for D (5 bases). The germline V gene has CDR1 LGHNA and CDR2 YSLEER. This CDR3 contains 16 residues. Deletions cut 0 bases from V and 0 bases from J, with 12 bases between.

This clonotype was detected only a few times. This chain uses TRBV20-1 with TRBJ1-4; 7 nucleotides agree with TRBD1. CDR1 is DFQATT and CDR2 is SNEGSKA in the germline V gene (reference sequence). The CDR3 is made up of 16 amino acids. Trimming removed 6 bases from V and 0 bases from J; junction bases left unmatched: 10. The CDR3 DNA reads TGCAGTGCCAGGGGACAGTCCCTCCCAACTAATGAAAAACTGTTTTTT. As protein: CSARGQSLPTNEKLFF.

The chain uses TRBV20-1 and TRBJ2-7; D is perhaps TRBD1 or TRBD2 (5 bases each). The V end lost 4 bases, the J end lost 0 bases, and 16 bases lay between the germline ends. Germline V lookup: CDR1 DFQATT, CDR2 SNEGSKA (reference sequence). This CDR3 has 15 residues. The CDR3 DNA is TGCAGTGCTATTATACCGGGACGGGGCTCCTACGAGCAGTACTTC. This translates into CSAIIPGRGSYEQYF.

This clonotype was picked up many times. This chain joins TRBV10-3 and TRBJ2-3; no clear D. This CDR3 spans 12 amino acids. The germline CDR1 and CDR2 sequences are ENHRY and SYGVKD. With 6 bases removed from V and 2 bases from J, the gap between germline ends came to 6 bases. CDR3 coding DNA: TGTGCCATCAGCGCGTACACAGATACGCAGTATTTT. Translating it yields CAISAYTDTQYF.

This clonotype has only a few counts. The genes are TRBV20-1 and TRBJ2-7; D gene ambiguous. The CDR3 is 10 amino acids. The germline V gene has CDR1 DFQATT and CDR2 SNEGSKA (reference sequence). V was cut by 0 bases and J by 4 bases, with 1 base left in between. The CDR3 sequence: CSAREYEQYF. CDR3 in DNA: TGCAGTGCTAGAGAGTACGAGCAGTACTTC.

This clonotype was observed a handful of times. This chain uses TRBV28 with TRBJ2-1; 8 nucleotides match TRBD2. Germline V gene sequence: CDR1 MDHEN, CDR2 SYDVKM. The length of the CDR3 is 15 residues. The junction had 8 bases not matched to a gene; V was cut back by 6 bases and J by 4 bases. Here the CDR3 reads CASSRAGTRYNEQFF. CDR3 in DNA: TGTGCCAGCAGCCGGGCAGGGACTAGGTACAATGAGCAGTTCTTC.

This clonotype has just a few counts. The DNA of the CDR3 is TGTGCCAGCAGTGCAGCAGGCGGGAGGGCCGTCGGGGAGCTGTTTTTT. Its protein is CASSAAGGRAVGELFF. The chain combines TRBV25-1 with TRBJ2-2; 9 nucleotides line up with TRBD2. Germline CDR1 and CDR2: MGHDK and SYGVNS. The V segment lost 4 bases and the J segment 7 bases; nucleotides outside the gene matches: 10. There are 16 residues in the CDR3. The variable domain in full, with the rest retrieved from reference TRBV25-1 and TRBJ2-2, is EADIYQTPRYLVIGTGKKITLECSQTMGHDKMYWYQQDPGMELHLIHYSYGVNSTEKGDLSSESTVSRIRTEHFPLTLESARPSHTSQYLCASSAAGGRAVGELFFGEGSRLTVL.

This chain joins TRBV28 and TRBJ2-7, with TRBD1 identical over 9 bases. The J segment lost 0 bases and the V segment lost 5 bases, leaving 11 bases of the junction unmatched. The CDR3 has 17 residues. Germline V gene data show CDR1 as MDHEN and CDR2 as SYDVKM. The CDR3 DNA sequence: TGTGCCAGCAGTGTTGACAGGGGGTTACGGTACTCCTACGAGCAGTACTTC. Translation gives CASSVDRGLRYSYEQYF.

This clonotype has just a few counts. The CDR3 DNA sequence: TGTGCCAGCAGTGAAGCGGATGGGAACGAGCAGTACTTC. It encodes CASSEADGNEQYF. The chain recombines TRBV2 with TRBJ2-5; D call uncertain. The J call may be faulty, since TRBJ2-7 better matches the DNA end. The CDR3 sequence is 13 residues long. The germline CDR1 and CDR2 sequences are SNHLY and FYNNEI.

The V and J genes are TRBV5-1 and TRBJ2-5, with 13 bases identical to TRBD2. Matching the DNA end better, TRBJ2-1 makes the J call doubtful. In germline, CDR1 is SGHRS, CDR2 YFSETQ. The CDR3 has 15 residues. CDR3 nucleotide sequence: TGCGCCAGCAGCTTTCGGACTAGCGGGGGCAATGAGCAGTTCTTC. It yields the protein CASSFRTSGGNEQFF.

This clonotype has more than one count but fewer than ten. This chain uses TRBV4-3 with TRBJ2-5; 7 bases are shared with TRBD2. The J call is in doubt because the DNA end fits TRBJ2-1 better. This CDR3 comprises 14 residues. Germline assignment: CDR1 LGHNA and CDR2 YSLEER. CDR3 loop: CASSQESSGNEQFF. The CDR3 DNA reads as TGCGCCAGCAGCCAAGAATCTAGCGGAAATGAGCAGTTCTTC.

The chain links TRBV6-2 or TRBV6-3 to TRBJ2-2; the D is unclear. In germline, CDR1 is MNHEY, CDR2 SVGEGT. The CDR3 totals 15 residues. The germline V and J ends were trimmed by 2 bases and 0 bases, with 7 bases remaining between them. This CDR3 reads CASSYRLSNTGELFF. CDR3 nucleotides: TGTGCCAGCAGTTACAGGCTGTCGAACACCGGGGAGCTGTTTTTT.

The CDR3 reads CASRDFAGEQFF. CDR3 nucleotides: TGTGCCAGCAGAGACTTCGCGGGTGAGCAGTTCTTC. The chain uses TRBV28 and TRBJ2-5, with D possibly being TRBD2 (5 bases). The DNA end lines up better with TRBJ2-1; the J call may be wrong. Germline loops: CDR1 MDHEN, CDR2 SYDVKM. The CDR3 totals 12 residues.

There are a few counts of this clonotype. The chain carries TRBV29-1 and TRBJ2-5; no reliable D call. Germline assignment: CDR1 SQVTM and CDR2 ANQGSEA. The CDR3 has 13 amino acids. The V gene lost 0 bases and the J gene lost 0 bases, with 5 bases spanning the gap. This CDR3 reads CSVEDRHQETQYF. In DNA, the CDR3 is TGCAGCGTTGAAGATCGTCACCAAGAGACCCAGTACTTC.

This chain connects TRBV4-3 to TRBJ2-2; 7 bases agree with TRBD1. Germline-derived CDR1 and CDR2 are LGHNA and YSLEER. The CDR3 loop spans 16 amino acids. The J segment lost 5 bases and the V segment lost 1 base, leaving 7 bases of the junction unmatched. Here the CDR3 DNA reads TGCGCCAGCAGCCAAGTATTTGGACAGGCGACCGGGGAGCTGTTTTTT. Residues: CASSQVFGQATGELFF.

In its sample, this clonotype was seen a few times. The junction differs from germline at one of its ends, possibly a read error. The genes are TRBV7-3 and TRBJ2-1; D is perhaps TRBD2 (7 bases). The CDR3 is 16 amino acids. Per the germline V gene, CDR1 is SGHTA and CDR2 is FQGTGA. The CDR3 sequence is CASSSGGGSSYNEQFF. The CDR3 bases are TGTGCCAGCAGCTCCGGGGGCGGGAGCTCCTACAATGAGCAGTTTTTC.

On this clonotype itself: An end of the junction does not agree with germline; a read error may underlie this. The chain joins TRBV27 to TRBJ1-5; a possible D gene is TRBD1 (5 bases). This CDR3 has 14 amino acids. The germline CDR1 and CDR2 sequences are MNHEY and SMNVEV (reference sequence). CDR3 DNA: TGTGCCAGCAGTTTGCGACAGTCAAATCAGCCCCAGCGTTTT. It translates to CASSLRQSNQPQRF.

This clonotype was seen a handful of times. CDR3 sequence (DNA): TGTGCCAGCAGCCAACCCCCCGGACGTCAAGAGACCCAGTACTTC. Its translation: CASSQPPGRQETQYF. This chain uses TRBV3-1 with TRBJ2-5; D gene ambiguous. Germline values: CDR1 LGHDT, CDR2 YNNKEL (reference sequence). The length of the CDR3 is 15 residues. Between the trimmed V and J ends, which lost 2 bases and 2 bases, there was a span of 12 bases.

In this sample, this clonotype turned up a few times. The rearrangement uses TRBV15 and TRBJ1-1, with TRBD1 matching 10 bases. The CDR3 has 14 residues. Germline-derived CDR1 and CDR2 are LNHNV and YYDKDF (reference sequence). V was pared by 1 base and J by 12 bases, with 8 bases of the junction left unmatched. As DNA, the CDR3 is TGTGCCACCAGCAGAGGAGCCGGGACAGGGGAAACTTTCTTT. This sequence encodes CATSRGAGTGETFF. The complete variable domain, with remaining parts taken from reference TRBV15 and TRBJ1-1, reads DAMVIQNPRYQVTQFGKPVTLSCSQTLNHNVMYWYQQKSSQAPKLLFHYYDKDFNNEADTPDNFQSRRPNTSFCFLDIRSPGLGDTAMYLCATSRGAGTGETFFGQGTRLTVV.

The rearrangement joins TRBV20-1 to TRBJ2-5, with 8 bases identical to TRBD2. V gave up 6 bases and J gave up 4 bases; unmatched junction bases: 7. Germline CDR1 DFQATT, CDR2 SNEGSKA (reference sequence). This CDR3 is built from 13 residues. The CDR3 here is CSARGGTLETQYF. The CDR3 DNA reads as TGCAGTGCCCGGGGGGGGACGCTAGAGACCCAGTACTTC.

The table lists this clonotype with a few counts. The V call is TRBV20-1, the J call TRBJ2-1, with unresolved D. Deletions cut 3 bases from V and 7 bases from J, with 7 bases between. The CDR3 length is 11 residues. The germline CDR1 and CDR2 sequences are DFQATT and SNEGSKA (reference sequence). The CDR3 DNA reads TGCAGTGCTAGCTCCGAGAATGAGCAGTTCTTC. Translation gives CSASSENEQFF.

This chain joins TRBV29-1 and TRBJ2-5, with D possibly being TRBD1 or TRBD2 (5 bases each). Near its end, the DNA agrees better with TRBJ2-1, so the J call may be wrong. The CDR3 length is 11 residues. Germline V gene sequence: CDR1 SQVTM, CDR2 ANQGSEA. DNA of the CDR3: TGCAGCGTTGATGGGGGCAATGAGCAGTTCTTC. Amino acids: CSVDGGNEQFF.

Only a few counts were recorded for this clonotype. The chain is built from TRBV7-9 and TRBJ2-2, with D unclear. Germline V gene lookup returns CDR1 SEHNR and CDR2 FQNEAQ (reference sequence). The V end lost 7 bases, the J end lost 3 bases, and 18 bases lay between the germline ends. CDR3 length: 16 residues. The CDR3 coding sequence is TGTGCCAGCACACAACTCCGGGTTACGGACACCGGGGAGCTGTTTTTT. It specifies CASTQLRVTDTGELFF.